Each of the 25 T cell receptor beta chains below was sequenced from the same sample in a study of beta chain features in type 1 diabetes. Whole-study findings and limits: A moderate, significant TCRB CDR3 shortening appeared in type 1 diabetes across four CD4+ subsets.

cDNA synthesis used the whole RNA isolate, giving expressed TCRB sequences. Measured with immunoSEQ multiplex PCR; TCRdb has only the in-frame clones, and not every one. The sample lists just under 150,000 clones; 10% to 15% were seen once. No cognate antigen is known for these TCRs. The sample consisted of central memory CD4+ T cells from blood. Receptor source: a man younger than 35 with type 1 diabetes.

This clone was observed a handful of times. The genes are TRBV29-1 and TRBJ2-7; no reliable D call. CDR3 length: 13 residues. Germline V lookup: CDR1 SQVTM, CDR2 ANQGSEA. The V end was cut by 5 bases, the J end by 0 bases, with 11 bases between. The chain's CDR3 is CSVQPRDSYEQYF. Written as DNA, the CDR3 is TGCAGCGTTCAACCCCGAGACTCCTACGAGCAGTACTTC.

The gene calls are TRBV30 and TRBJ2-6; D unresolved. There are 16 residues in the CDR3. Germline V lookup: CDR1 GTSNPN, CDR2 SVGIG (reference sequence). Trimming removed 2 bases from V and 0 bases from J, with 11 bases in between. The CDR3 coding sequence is TGTGCCTGGAGTCCAGCAGCCGCCTCTGGGGCCAACGTCCTGACTTTC. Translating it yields CAWSPAAASGANVLTF.

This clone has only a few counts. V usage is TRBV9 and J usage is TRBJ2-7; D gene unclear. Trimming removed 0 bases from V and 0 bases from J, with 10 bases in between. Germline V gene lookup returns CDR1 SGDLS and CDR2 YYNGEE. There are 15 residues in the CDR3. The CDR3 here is CASSVAAGPSYEQYF. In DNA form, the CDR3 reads TGTGCCAGCAGCGTAGCGGCAGGACCCTCCTACGAGCAGTACTTC.

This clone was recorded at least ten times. This CDR3 is CASSSGTGAEKLFF. CDR3 sequence (DNA): TGCGCCAGCAGCTCAGGGACAGGGGCCGAAAAACTGTTTTTT. The chain is built from TRBV5-1 and TRBJ1-4; 10 bases map to TRBD1. V was clipped by 3 bases and J by 8 bases; unmatched bases: 4. The CDR3 totals 14 residues. Germline V gene lookup returns CDR1 SGHRS and CDR2 YFSETQ.

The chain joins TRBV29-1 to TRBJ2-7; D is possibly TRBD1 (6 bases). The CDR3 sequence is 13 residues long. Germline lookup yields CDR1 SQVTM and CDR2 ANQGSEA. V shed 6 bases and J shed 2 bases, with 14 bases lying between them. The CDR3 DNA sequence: TGCAGCGTCGAGAGACAGGAGCCCTACGAGCAGTACTTC. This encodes CSVERQEPYEQYF.

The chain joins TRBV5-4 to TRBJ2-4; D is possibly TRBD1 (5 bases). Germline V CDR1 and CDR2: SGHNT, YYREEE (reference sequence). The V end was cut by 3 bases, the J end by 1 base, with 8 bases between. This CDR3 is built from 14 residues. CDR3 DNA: TGTGCCAGCAGCTATAACAGGGCCAAAAACATTCAGTACTTC. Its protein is CASSYNRAKNIQYF.

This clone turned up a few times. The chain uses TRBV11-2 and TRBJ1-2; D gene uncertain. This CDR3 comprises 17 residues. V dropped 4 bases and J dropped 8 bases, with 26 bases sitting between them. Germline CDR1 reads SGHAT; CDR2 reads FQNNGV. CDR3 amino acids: CASSSLRSSHPSGGYTF. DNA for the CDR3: TGTGCCAGCAGCTCTCTGCGGAGTAGTCATCCCTCCGGAGGCTACACCTTC.

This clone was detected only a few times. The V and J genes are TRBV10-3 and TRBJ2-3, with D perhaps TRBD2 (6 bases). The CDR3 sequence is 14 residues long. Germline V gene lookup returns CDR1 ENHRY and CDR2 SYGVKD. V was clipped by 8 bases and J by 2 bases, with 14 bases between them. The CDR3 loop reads CAIRPGTSTDTQYF. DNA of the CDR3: TGTGCCATCCGCCCCGGGACTTCCACAGATACGCAGTATTTT.

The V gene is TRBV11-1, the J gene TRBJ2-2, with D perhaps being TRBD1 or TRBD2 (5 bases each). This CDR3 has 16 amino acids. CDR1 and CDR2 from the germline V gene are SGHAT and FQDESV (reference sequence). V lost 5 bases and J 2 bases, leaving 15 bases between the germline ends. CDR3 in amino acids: CASSLVRGANTGELFF. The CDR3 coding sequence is TGTGCCAGCAGCCTAGTAAGAGGGGCTAACACCGGGGAGCTGTTTTTT.

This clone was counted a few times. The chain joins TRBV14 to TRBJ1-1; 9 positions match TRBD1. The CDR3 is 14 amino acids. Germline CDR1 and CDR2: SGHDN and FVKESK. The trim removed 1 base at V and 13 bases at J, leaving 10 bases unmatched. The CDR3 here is CASSQVGPGQGRFF. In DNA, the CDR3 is TGTGCCAGCAGCCAAGTCGGGCCCGGACAGGGGCGTTTCTTT. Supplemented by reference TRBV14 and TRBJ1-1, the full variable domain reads EAGVTQFPSHSVIEKGQTVTLRCDPISGHDNLYWYRRVMGKEIKFLLHFVKESKQDESGMPNNRFLAERTGGTYSTLKVQPAELEDSGVYFCASSQVGPGQGRFFGQGTRLTVV.

The CDR3 loop reads CAWSVYGNSPLHF. The CDR3 nucleotides read TGTGCCTGGAGTGTCTACGGAAATTCACCCCTCCACTTT. The genes are TRBV30 and TRBJ1-6, with unresolved D. The germline CDR1 and CDR2 sequences are GTSNPN and SVGIG (reference sequence). This CDR3 spans 13 amino acids. The germline V and J ends were trimmed by 0 bases and 7 bases, with 7 bases remaining between them.

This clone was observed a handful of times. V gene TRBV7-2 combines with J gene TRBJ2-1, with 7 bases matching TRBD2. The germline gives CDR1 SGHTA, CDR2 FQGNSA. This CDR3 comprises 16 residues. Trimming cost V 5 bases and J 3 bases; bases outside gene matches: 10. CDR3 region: CASSRWSGGGYNEQFF. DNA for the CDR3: TGTGCCAGCAGCAGGTGGTCGGGGGGTGGCTACAATGAGCAGTTCTTC.

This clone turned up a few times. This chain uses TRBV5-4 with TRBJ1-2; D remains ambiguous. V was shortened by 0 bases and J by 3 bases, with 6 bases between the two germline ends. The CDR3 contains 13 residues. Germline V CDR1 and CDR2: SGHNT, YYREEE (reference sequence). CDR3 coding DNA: TGTGCCAGCAGCTTGGCCGGGTACTATGGCTACACCTTC. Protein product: CASSLAGYYGYTF.

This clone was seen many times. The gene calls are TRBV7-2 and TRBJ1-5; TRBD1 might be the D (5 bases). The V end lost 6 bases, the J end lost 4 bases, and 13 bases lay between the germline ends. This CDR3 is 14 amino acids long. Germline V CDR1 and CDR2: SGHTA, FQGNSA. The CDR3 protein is CASRPGTGNQPQHF. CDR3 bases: TGTGCCAGCAGACCCGGGACGGGGAATCAGCCCCAGCATTTT.

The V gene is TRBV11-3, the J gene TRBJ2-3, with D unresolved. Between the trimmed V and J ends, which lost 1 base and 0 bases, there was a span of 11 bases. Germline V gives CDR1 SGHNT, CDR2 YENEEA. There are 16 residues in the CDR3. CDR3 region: CASSLGAAPSTDTQYF. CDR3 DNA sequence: TGTGCCAGCAGCTTAGGGGCAGCTCCTAGCACAGATACGCAGTATTTT.

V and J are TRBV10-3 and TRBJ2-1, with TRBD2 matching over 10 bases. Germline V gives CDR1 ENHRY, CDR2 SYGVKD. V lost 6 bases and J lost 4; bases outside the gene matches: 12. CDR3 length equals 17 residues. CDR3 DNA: TGTGCCATCAGCGGTGCAGGTTCTAGCGGGGGATACAATGAGCAGTTCTTC. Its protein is CAISGAGSSGGYNEQFF.

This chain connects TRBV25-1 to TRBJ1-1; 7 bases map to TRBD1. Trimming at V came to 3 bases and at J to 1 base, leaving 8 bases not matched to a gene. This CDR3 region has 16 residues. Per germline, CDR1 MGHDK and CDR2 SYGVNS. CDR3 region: CASSDQWGDRNTEAFF. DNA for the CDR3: TGTGCCAGCAGTGACCAATGGGGGGACAGGAACACTGAAGCTTTCTTT.

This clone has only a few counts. CDR3: CAISEQVNTEAFF. CDR3 in DNA: TGTGCCATCAGTGAACAAGTGAACACTGAAGCTTTCTTT. This chain links TRBV10-3 with TRBJ1-1; D gene ambiguous. Between the trimmed V and J ends, which lost 3 bases and 0 bases, there was a span of 5 bases. Germline V gene data show CDR1 as ENHRY and CDR2 as SYGVKD. This CDR3 comprises 13 residues.

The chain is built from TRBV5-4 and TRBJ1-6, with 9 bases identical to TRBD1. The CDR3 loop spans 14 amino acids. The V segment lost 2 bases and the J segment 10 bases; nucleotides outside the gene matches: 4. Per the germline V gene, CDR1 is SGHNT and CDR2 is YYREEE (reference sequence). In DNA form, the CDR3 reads TGTGCCAGCAGCTTAGGACAGGGGCACTCACCCCTCCACTTT. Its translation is CASSLGQGHSPLHF.

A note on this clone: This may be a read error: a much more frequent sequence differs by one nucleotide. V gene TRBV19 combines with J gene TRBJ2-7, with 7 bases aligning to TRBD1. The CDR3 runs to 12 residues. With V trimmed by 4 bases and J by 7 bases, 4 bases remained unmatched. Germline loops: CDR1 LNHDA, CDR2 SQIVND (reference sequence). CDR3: CASSSRDSEQYF. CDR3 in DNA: TGTGCCAGTAGTAGCAGGGACAGTGAGCAGTACTTC.

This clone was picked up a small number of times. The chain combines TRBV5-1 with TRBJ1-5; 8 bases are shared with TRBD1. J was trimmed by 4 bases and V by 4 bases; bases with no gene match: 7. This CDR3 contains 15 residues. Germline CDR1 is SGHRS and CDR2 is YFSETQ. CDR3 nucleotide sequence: TGCGCCAGCAGCGTAGGACAGGGCCCAAATCAGCCCCAGCATTTT. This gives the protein CASSVGQGPNQPQHF. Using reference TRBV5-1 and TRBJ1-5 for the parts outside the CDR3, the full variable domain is KAGVTQTPRYLIKTRGQQVTLSCSPISGHRSVSWYQQTPGQGLQFLFEYFSETQRNKGNFPGRFSGRQFSNSRSEMNVSTLELGDSALYLCASSVGQGPNQPQHFGDGTRLSIL.

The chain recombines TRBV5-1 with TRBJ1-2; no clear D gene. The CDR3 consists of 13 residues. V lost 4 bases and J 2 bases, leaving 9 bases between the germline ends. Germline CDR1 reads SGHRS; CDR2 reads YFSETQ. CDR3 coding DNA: TGCGCCAGCAGCGTCGGCAGAAACTATGGCTACACCTTC. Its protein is CASSVGRNYGYTF.

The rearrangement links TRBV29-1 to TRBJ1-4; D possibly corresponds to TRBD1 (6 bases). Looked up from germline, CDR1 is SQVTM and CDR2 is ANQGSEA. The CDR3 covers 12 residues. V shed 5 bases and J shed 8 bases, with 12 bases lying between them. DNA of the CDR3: TGCAGCGTTTGGACAGCTGGGGAAAAACTGTTTTTT. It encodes CSVWTAGEKLFF.

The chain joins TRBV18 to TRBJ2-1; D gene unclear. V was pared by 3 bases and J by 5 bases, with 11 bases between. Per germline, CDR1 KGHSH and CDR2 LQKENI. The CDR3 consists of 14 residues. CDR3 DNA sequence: TGTGCCAGCTCACCGGGCCGCGTAAACAATGAGCAGTTCTTC. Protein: CASSPGRVNNEQFF.

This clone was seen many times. The CDR3 nucleotides are TGTGCCAGCAGTTTTGGGGGGCCCGTAGATACGCAGTATTTT. Translated: CASSFGGPVDTQYF. The rearrangement joins TRBV28 to TRBJ2-3; D may correspond to TRBD1 or TRBD2 (6 bases each). The CDR3 is 14 residues long. Trimming took off 3 bases at V and 5 bases at J, with 12 bases between the two ends. Germline CDR1 and CDR2: MDHEN and SYDVKM.